This note documents a single T cell receptor beta chain sequence. Its antigen is currently unknown. The record originates from a study of cytotoxic CD8 clonotypes in ibrutinib-treated CLL. Overall study: The patients, under 13 relapsed/refractory and 15 treatment-naive, included roughly 17 who were IGHV unmutated.

Target depth was 1 in 200,000 to 1 in 1 million T cells, about 10x per clonotype. Some clones are missing from TCRdb's copy, which holds only in-frame ones; the method was immunoSEQ multiplex PCR. The sample consists of over 130,000 clones, 80% of them appearing once. Study conclusions and caveats: Relative to age-matched healthy donors, clonality at baseline was higher, and it tracked circulating CD8+ T-cell counts. Before falling back toward baseline at progression, clonality had risen at the time of ibrutinib response.

The sequencing used PBMCs, collected after 36 months of ibrutinib treatment. This TCR was recovered from a human donor with chronic lymphocytic leukemia.

CDR3 nucleotide sequence: TGTGCCAGCAGACAACAGGGCTACACCGGGGAGCTGTTTTTT. Amino acid sequence: CASRQQGYTGELFF. This chain links TRBV6-5 with TRBJ2-2, with a tentative D call TRBD1 (6 bases). This CDR3 contains 14 residues. V was cut by 6 bases and J by 3 bases, with 11 bases left in between. CDR1 is MNHEY and CDR2 is SVGAGI in the germline V gene.